What follows are 9 T cell receptor beta chains derived from one specimen sequenced in a study of T cell clonotyping in hematopoietic cell transplantation (dated by TCRdb to 2020 to 2023). To prepare the library, the immunoSEQ multiplex PCR assay was applied. Imported from immuneACCESS, the table was reduced by TCRdb to in-frame sequences with V and J called. These copies leave out some clones; in studies compared against another copy, an unresolved V gene accounts for under half, and the cause of the remainder is not known. The sample table contains a few thousand clones; only one count was recorded for approximately 70% of them. Around 30% of the sample comes from the top ten. The sample's time point label is to be understood as: 180 days after allo-HCT. This sample comprised PBMCs, obtained 180 days after allogeneic stem cell transplant. Receptors were obtained from a male patient in his fifties who had an allogeneic stem cell transplant from an unrelated donor, so the T cells may come from the graft donor. Some clones in this sample may be carry-over from other donors' samples.

The chain employs TRBV28 and TRBJ2-7, with 10 bases identical to TRBD2. V lost 5 bases and J lost 2; bases outside the gene matches: 9. The CDR3 runs 16 residues. Germline CDR1 MDHEN, CDR2 SYDVKM. Here the CDR3 reads CASSLVTSGTPYEQYF. As DNA, the CDR3 is TGTGCCAGCAGTCTAGTTACTAGCGGGACTCCCTACGAGCAGTACTTC.

In its sample, this clone was seen a few times. V usage is TRBV5-4 and J usage is TRBJ1-2, with D hard to call. Germline-derived CDR1 and CDR2 are SGHNT and YYREEE (reference sequence). The CDR3 runs to 14 residues. Trimming took off 0 bases at V and 4 bases at J, with 10 bases between the two ends. CDR3 sequence: CASSLAMGSYGYTF. DNA of the CDR3: TGTGCCAGCAGCTTGGCGATGGGTTCCTATGGCTACACCTTC.

V gene TRBV6-1 combines with J gene TRBJ1-2, with TRBD1 identical over 7 bases. Germline values: CDR1 MNHNS, CDR2 SASEGT. The J segment lost 2 bases and the V segment lost 8 bases, leaving 2 bases of the junction unmatched. The CDR3 covers 12 residues. The DNA of the CDR3 is TGTGCCAGCCAGGGGGAAAACTATGGCTACACCTTC. It encodes CASQGENYGYTF.

This clone was recorded a few times. This may be a read error, as it is one base from a much larger clone. The chain is built from TRBV4-3 and TRBJ1-2; D is unclear. Trimming stripped 0 bases from V and 5 bases from J, with 10 bases between. Germline CDR1 LGHNA, CDR2 YSLEER. The CDR3 runs to 14 residues. CDR3 loop: CASSQETRLYGYTF. CDR3 coding DNA: TGCGCCAGCAGCCAAGAGACAAGATTATATGGCTACACCTTC.

A single count supports this clone. The rearrangement links TRBV2 to TRBJ2-1, with 9 bases matching TRBD2. The CDR3 is 13 residues long. V dropped 6 bases and J dropped 9; count of bases not matched to a gene: 6. The germline gives CDR1 SNHLY, CDR2 FYNNEI. The chain's CDR3 is CASSGVAGVEQFF. Here the CDR3 DNA reads TGTGCCAGCAGCGGAGTAGCGGGAGTTGAGCAGTTCTTC. The full variable domain, with the rest looked up from reference TRBV2 and TRBJ2-1, is EPEVTQTPSHQVTQMGQEVILRCVPISNHLYFYWYRQILGQKVEFLVSFYNNEISEKSEIFDDQFSVERPDGSNFTLKIRSTKLEDSAMYFCASSGVAGVEQFFGPGTRLTVL.

This chain connects TRBV5-4 to TRBJ1-1; D possibly corresponds to TRBD1 (5 bases). V lost 0 bases to trimming and J lost 1 base, with 7 bases between them. Germline V lookup: CDR1 SGHNT, CDR2 YYREEE (reference sequence). CDR3 length equals 14 residues. As DNA, the CDR3 is TGTGCCAGCAGCTTGGTTGGACAGAACACTGAAGCTTTCTTT. This codes for CASSLVGQNTEAFF.

V and J are TRBV27 and TRBJ1-5; 10 nucleotides agree with TRBD1. With 8 bases clipped from V and 4 bases from J, the junction kept 8 bases outside the gene matches. Germline-derived CDR1 and CDR2 are MNHEY and SMNVEV (reference sequence). This CDR3 is 15 amino acids long. This chain's CDR3 is CASRYRTGGNQPQHF. DNA of the CDR3: TGTGCCAGCCGTTATAGGACAGGGGGAAATCAGCCCCAGCATTTT.

CDR3 nucleotides: TGTGCCAGCAGTGAATGGGAGAACAATCAGCCCCAGCATTTT. This encodes CASSEWENNQPQHF. The rearrangement links TRBV6-1 to TRBJ1-5; D gene uncertain. The V end was cut by 2 bases, the J end by 3 bases, with 8 bases between. The CDR3 has 14 amino acids. Germline lookup yields CDR1 MNHNS and CDR2 SASEGT.

The gene calls are TRBV13 and TRBJ2-5; 7 bases match TRBD2. V was pared by 4 bases and J by 2 bases, with 7 bases of the junction left unmatched. Germline loops: CDR1 PRHDT, CDR2 FYEKMQ (reference sequence). This CDR3 spans 15 amino acids. CDR3 amino acids: CASSSAGTTQETQYF. In DNA, the CDR3 is TGTGCCAGCAGCTCGGCCGGGACTACACAAGAGACCCAGTACTTC.